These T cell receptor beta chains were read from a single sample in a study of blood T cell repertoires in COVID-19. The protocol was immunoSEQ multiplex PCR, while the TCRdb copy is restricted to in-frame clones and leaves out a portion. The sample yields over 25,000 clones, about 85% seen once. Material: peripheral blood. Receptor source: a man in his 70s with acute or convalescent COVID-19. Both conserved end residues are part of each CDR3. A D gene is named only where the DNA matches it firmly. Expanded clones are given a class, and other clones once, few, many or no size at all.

DNA: TGCAGTGCTAGTACGACACAAGTAGGCTATGGCTACACCTTC
CDR3: CSASTTQVGYGYTF
D: -
V: TRBV20-1
size: few
J: TRBJ1-2

DNA: TGTGCCAGCACCCCAAGCGGGCTCTCCTACGAGCAGTACTTC
CDR3: CASTPSGLSYEQYF
D: -
V: TRBV6-5
size: -
J: TRBJ2-7

DNA: TGCGCCAGCAGCTTCGGACAGGGAACAGATACGCAGTATTTT
CDR3: CASSFGQGTDTQYF
D: TRBD1
V: TRBV5-1
size: -
J: TRBJ2-3

DNA: TGTGCCAGCACGCAGACAGGGGTTGGATATGGCTACACCTTC
CDR3: CASTQTGVGYGYTF
D: TRBD1
V: TRBV5-5
size: -
J: TRBJ1-2

DNA: TGTGCCTGGGATCATACAGGGCTCTATGGCTACACCTTC
CDR3: CAWDHTGLYGYTF
D: -
V: TRBV30
size: -
J: TRBJ1-2

DNA: TGTGCCAGCAGCTTAGCGGGAGGTCGGAAGAATGAGCAGTTCTTC
CDR3: CASSLAGGRKNEQFF
D: -
V: TRBV7-2
size: -
J: TRBJ2-1

DNA: TGTGCCAGCAGCTTGGAGGGTTTGGGGAGGGTGAATCCCTACAATGAGCAGTTCTTC
CDR3: CASSLEGLGRVNPYNEQFF
D: TRBD2
V: TRBV5-6
size: few
J: TRBJ2-1

DNA: TGTGCCTGGGAGGGGGTGACTGAAGCTTTCTTT
CDR3: CAWEGVTEAFF
D: -
V: TRBV30
size: -
J: TRBJ1-1

DNA: TGTGCCATCGCCCCCAATTCGGGACTAGCAAACAATGAGCAGTTCTTC
CDR3: CAIAPNSGLANNEQFF
D: TRBD2
V: TRBV10-3
size: -
J: TRBJ2-1

DNA: TGTGCCAGCAGCATAGGGCGCCGGGGAAGCGAGCAGTACTTC
CDR3: CASSIGRRGSEQYF
D: -
V: TRBV7-3
size: -
J: TRBJ2-7

DNA: TGTGCCAGTAGATCCGGGACTAGCGACGAGCAGTACTTC
CDR3: CASRSGTSDEQYF
D: TRBD2
V: TRBV19
size: -
J: TRBJ2-7

DNA: TGCAGCGTCTTGGGTACTAGCGGCAGCACAGATACGCAGTATTTT
CDR3: CSVLGTSGSTDTQYF
D: TRBD2
V: TRBV29-1
size: -
J: TRBJ2-3

DNA: TGCAGCGTTGAAACAGGGACAGGGAACTACGAGCAGTACTTC
CDR3: CSVETGTGNYEQYF
D: TRBD1
V: TRBV29-1
size: -
J: TRBJ2-7

DNA: TGTGCCTGGAGTGCCTCCGGGACTAGAGGAGAGACCCAGTACTTC
CDR3: CAWSASGTRGETQYF
D: TRBD2
V: TRBV30
size: medium-sized
J: TRBJ2-5

DNA: TGTGCCAGCAGTTTATTGGGAGTAAGCTCTGGGGCCAACGTCCTGACTTTC
CDR3: CASSLLGVSSGANVLTF
D: -
V: TRBV27
size: few
J: TRBJ2-6

DNA: TGTGCCATCAGTGTAAAGCGGGAGGCCTACAATGAGCAGTTCTTC
CDR3: CAISVKREAYNEQFF
D: TRBD2
V: TRBV10-3
size: -
J: TRBJ2-1

DNA: TGTGCCAGTAGTATAGCAAATGCGGCAGATACGCAGTATTTT
CDR3: CASSIANAADTQYF
D: -
V: TRBV19
size: -
J: TRBJ2-3

DNA: TGTGCCAGCAGTTCTGACACCTCTAGCACAGATACGCAGTATTTT
CDR3: CASSSDTSSTDTQYF
D: -
V: TRBV6-5
size: -
J: TRBJ2-3

DNA: TGTGCCACCAGCAGAGATCCCGGGGTGGCAGGAAACACCATATATTTT
CDR3: CATSRDPGVAGNTIYF
D: -
V: TRBV15
size: -
J: TRBJ1-3

DNA: TGTGCCAGCAGTGAAACGGGAACCTACAATGAGCAGTTCTTC
CDR3: CASSETGTYNEQFF
D: -
V: TRBV6-1
size: -
J: TRBJ2-1

DNA: TGTGCCAGCAGTTTGACTGACAGTCAAGAGACCCAGTACTTC
CDR3: CASSLTDSQETQYF
D: -
V: TRBV27
size: -
J: TRBJ2-5

DNA: TGCGCCAGCAGCCAAGCGGCACAGGGTGGCCACGAGCAGTACTTC
CDR3: CASSQAAQGGHEQYF
D: -
V: TRBV4-3
size: -
J: TRBJ2-7

DNA: TGCAGTGCCCGTAGCGGGATTGGCTACACCTTC
CDR3: CSARSGIGYTF
D: -
V: TRBV20-1
size: -
J: TRBJ1-2

DNA: TGTGCCAGCAGCCTCGACCGGAGCTCCTACGAGCAGTACTTC
CDR3: CASSLDRSSYEQYF
D: -
V: TRBV7-7
size: -
J: TRBJ2-7

DNA: TGTGCCAGCAGCCAAGAGTCGGCCCAGTACTTC
CDR3: CASSQESAQYF
D: -
V: TRBV3-1/TRBV3-2
size: -
J: TRBJ2-5

DNA: TGTGCCAGCAGCCAAGATCGGGGTTGGACTAGCGGGGGACTTGATCCTTGCAATGAGCAGTTCTTC
CDR3: CASSQDRGWTSGGLDPCNEQFF
D: TRBD2
V: TRBV3-1/TRBV3-2
size: -
J: TRBJ2-1

DNA: TGTGCCAGCAGCGCCTCGCCACAGGGGACGGACTATGGCTACACCTTC
CDR3: CASSASPQGTDYGYTF
D: TRBD1
V: TRBV9
size: -
J: TRBJ1-2

DNA: TGCGCCAGCAGCCCCTCAGGACAGGGGGCCACCGGGGAGCTGTTTTTT
CDR3: CASSPSGQGATGELFF
D: TRBD1
V: TRBV5-1
size: -
J: TRBJ2-2

DNA: TGTGCCAGCACCAGACTAGACGCGAACACCGGGGAGCTGTTTTTT
CDR3: CASTRLDANTGELFF
D: -
V: TRBV5-6
size: -
J: TRBJ2-2

DNA: TGTGCCTATGCCGGGACAACGAACACTGAAGCTTTCTTT
CDR3: CAYAGTTNTEAFF
D: -
V: TRBV30
size: -
J: TRBJ1-1

DNA: TGTGCCAGCAGACCTGACGGGGACTATGGCTACACCTTC
CDR3: CASRPDGDYGYTF
D: -
V: TRBV16
size: -
J: TRBJ1-2

DNA: TGTGCCAGCAGCCCGGGACAGTCCACGGACGAGCAGTACTTC
CDR3: CASSPGQSTDEQYF
D: TRBD1
V: TRBV7-9
size: few
J: TRBJ2-7

DNA: TGTGCCAGCTCACCTGCGGGCCAAAAAGCGGACGAGCAGTACTTC
CDR3: CASSPAGQKADEQYF
D: -
V: TRBV18
size: once
J: TRBJ2-7

DNA: TGTGCCAGCAGTGAAAATCGCGGGAATCAGCCCCAGCATTTT
CDR3: CASSENRGNQPQHF
D: -
V: TRBV2
size: once
J: TRBJ1-5

DNA: TGTGCCAGCACCACACAACAGGGAGAGGACTATGGCTACACCTTC
CDR3: CASTTQQGEDYGYTF
D: -
V: TRBV6-5
size: -
J: TRBJ1-2

DNA: TGTGCCACCTCGAAATCAGGGGGCGATGAAAAACTGTTTTTT
CDR3: CATSKSGGDEKLFF
D: TRBD1
V: TRBV24-1
size: -
J: TRBJ1-4

DNA: TGTGCCAGCAGCCAAGGGACAGGGGGCTCTCAGCCCCAGCATTTT
CDR3: CASSQGTGGSQPQHF
D: TRBD1
V: TRBV3-1/TRBV3-2
size: once
J: TRBJ1-5

DNA: TGTGCCAGCAGCGATTCAGGGGCAGGGGAAAAACTGTTTTTT
CDR3: CASSDSGAGEKLFF
D: -
V: TRBV11-1
size: -
J: TRBJ1-4

DNA: TGTGCCAGCAGGGGACAGGGGGCCAAAAACATTCAGTACTTC
CDR3: CASRGQGAKNIQYF
D: TRBD1
V: TRBV6-5
size: -
J: TRBJ2-4

DNA: TGTGCCAGCAGTTTGGGACAGGGCGGGGAACTGTTTTTT
CDR3: CASSLGQGGELFF
D: TRBD1
V: TRBV28
size: -
J: TRBJ1-4

DNA: TGTGCCAGCAGTTATCGTGGTGGGGCGCGTTACAATGAGCAGTTCTTC
CDR3: CASSYRGGARYNEQFF
D: -
V: TRBV27
size: -
J: TRBJ2-1

DNA: TGTGCCAGCAGCTTGGCAGGGGCCGACTACGAGCAGTACTTC
CDR3: CASSLAGADYEQYF
D: -
V: TRBV5-4
size: -
J: TRBJ2-7

DNA: TGTGCCAGCAGTGAATCCCTCGACAGGGGGCGCCGGACCGGGGAGCTGTTTTTT
CDR3: CASSESLDRGRRTGELFF
D: TRBD1
V: TRBV2
size: -
J: TRBJ2-2

DNA: TGTGCCTGGAGTAACCGGGGGGGGGCTGGGAATCAGCCCCAGCATTTT
CDR3: CAWSNRGGAGNQPQHF
D: -
V: TRBV30
size: -
J: TRBJ1-5

DNA: TGTGCCACCAGTGATGGGGGGGCCTACTACGAGCAGTACTTC
CDR3: CATSDGGAYYEQYF
D: -
V: TRBV24-1
size: -
J: TRBJ2-7

DNA: TGTGCCAGCAGTGACGGAAGGGCCGGGGGGGTCTATGGCTACACCTTC
CDR3: CASSDGRAGGVYGYTF
D: -
V: TRBV6-4
size: -
J: TRBJ1-2

DNA: TGTGCCAGCAGCTCCCAAATCGGGACAGGGCCCAACTATGGCTACACCTTC
CDR3: CASSSQIGTGPNYGYTF
D: TRBD1
V: TRBV7-2
size: -
J: TRBJ1-2

DNA: TGTGCCAGCAAGATTACAGGGCCGGGAAACACCATATATTTT
CDR3: CASKITGPGNTIYF
D: -
V: TRBV2
size: -
J: TRBJ1-3

DNA: TGTGCCAGCAGTCGAGAGGGAGGGTGGAAGGAGCAGTACTTC
CDR3: CASSREGGWKEQYF
D: TRBD2
V: TRBV28
size: -
J: TRBJ2-7

DNA: TGTGCCAGCAGTTATTACGGCCGGGGGGCAGATACGCAGTATTTT
CDR3: CASSYYGRGADTQYF
D: TRBD2
V: TRBV6-5
size: -
J: TRBJ2-3

DNA: TGTGCCAGCAGCTTCAGCTCCTACGAGCAGTACTTC
CDR3: CASSFSSYEQYF
D: -
V: TRBV7-9
size: -
J: TRBJ2-7

DNA: TGTGCCAGCAGCCGCCTTGACAGGTACTACGAGCAGTACTTC
CDR3: CASSRLDRYYEQYF
D: -
V: TRBV6-5
size: -
J: TRBJ2-7

DNA: TGTGCCAGCAGGCAGGATAATTCACCCCTCCACTTT
CDR3: CASRQDNSPLHF
D: -
V: TRBV2
size: -
J: TRBJ1-6